This T cell receptor beta chain was obtained from a study of cytomegalovirus exposure and HLA in healthy donors. Generated by immunoSEQ multiplex PCR, the TCRdb table keeps only in-frame clones and is missing some. The sample comprises over 200,000 clones, almost 90% of which are singletons, and 2.9% rests with the top ten. J lost 1 base, V lost 2 bases, and 9 bases had no gene match. This CDR3 has 18 amino acids. The germline gives CDR1 SNHLY, CDR2 FYNNEI. The V and J genes are TRBV2 and TRBJ2-4, with 9 nucleotides matching TRBD2. This sequence was found in a woman younger than 35 in good health and CMV-seronegative. What was sequenced was PBMCs. This chain's CDR3 is CASSERLAGDVAKNIQYF. CDR3 sequence (DNA): TGTGCCAGCAGTGAAAGATTAGCGGGAGATGTTGCCAAAAACATTCAGTACTTC.